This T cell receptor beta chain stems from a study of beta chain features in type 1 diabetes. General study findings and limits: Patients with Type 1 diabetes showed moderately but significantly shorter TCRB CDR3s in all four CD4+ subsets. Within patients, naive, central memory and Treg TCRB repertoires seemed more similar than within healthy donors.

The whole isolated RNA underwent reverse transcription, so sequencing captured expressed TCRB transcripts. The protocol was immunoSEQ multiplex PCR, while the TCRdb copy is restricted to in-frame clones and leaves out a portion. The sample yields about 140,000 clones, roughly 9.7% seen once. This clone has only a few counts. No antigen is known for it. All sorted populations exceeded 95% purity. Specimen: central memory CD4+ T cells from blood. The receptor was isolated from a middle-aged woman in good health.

The CDR3 region is CASRLTQNYGYTF. Here the CDR3 DNA reads TGTGCCAGCAGGTTGACTCAAAACTATGGCTACACCTTC. The V call is TRBV6-5, the J call TRBJ1-2; D remains ambiguous. Germline V CDR1 and CDR2: MNHEY, SVGAGI. The germline V and J ends were trimmed by 6 bases and 2 bases, with 10 bases remaining between them. The CDR3 is made up of 13 amino acids.